The 14 T cell receptor beta chains given below trace back to one sample, sequenced in a study of T cells in Graves' hyperthyroidism and ophthalmopathy. RNA transcripts provided the source from which TCR beta CDR3 regions were amplified. First-round RT-PCR with HTBI primers amplified the TCR CDR3 region. TCRdb reprocessed the multiplex PCR reads via MiXCR and lists one record per CDR3 protein. The table includes roughly 500,000 distinct CDR3 sequences, roughly 22% detected once. The sequenced material came from blood. The receptor source for this set is a woman aged 70-85 years with Graves' ophthalmopathy.

Here the CDR3 reads CASSKGPVNADSNQPQHF. CDR3 DNA: TGTGCCAGTAGTAAGGGGCCGGTCAACGCCGATAGCAATCAGCCCCAGCATTTT. V is TRBV19 and J is TRBJ1-5; TRBD1 is a possible D gene (5 bases). CDR1 and CDR2 (germline): LNHDA, SQIVND (reference sequence). Trimming took 4 bases from V and 0 from J, leaving 19 bases between them. The CDR3 loop spans 18 amino acids.

This chain connects TRBV5-1 to TRBJ2-7; TRBD1 agrees at 9 bases. The CDR3 is 15 residues long. V was clipped by 5 bases and J by 1 base; unmatched bases: 7. CDR1 SGHRS and CDR2 YFSETQ come from the germline V gene. The CDR3 region has the DNA TGCGCCAGCAGTCAAAGACAGGGGGGTTCCTACGAGCAGTACTTC. As protein: CASSQRQGGSYEQYF.

The chain joins TRBV20-1 to TRBJ2-7; TRBD2 agrees at 7 bases. The CDR3 loop spans 14 amino acids. V lost 0 bases and J lost 2; bases outside the gene matches: 4. From germline, CDR1 is DFQATT and CDR2 SNEGSKA (reference sequence). The CDR3 DNA sequence: TGCAGTGCTAGAGATGACAGCGGGACCTACGAGCAGTACTTC. Translation: CSARDDSGTYEQYF.

This clonotype was detected many times. The chain employs TRBV11-2 and TRBJ2-7; weak D call: TRBD1 (6 bases). The V end was cut by 4 bases, the J end by 1 base, with 11 bases between. Germline V gene lookup returns CDR1 SGHAT and CDR2 FQNNGV. The CDR3 has 14 amino acids. In DNA, the CDR3 is TGTGCCAGCAGCTCCCGGACAGAATCCTACGAGCAGTACTTC. This sequence encodes CASSSRTESYEQYF.

This clonotype was seen a handful of times. This chain links TRBV27 with TRBJ1-1, with a weak D call TRBD1 (5 bases). CDR3 length: 13 amino acids. Trimming cost V 2 bases and J 10 bases, with 14 bases left between them. Germline CDR1 and CDR2: MNHEY and SMNVEV (reference sequence). The CDR3 protein is CASSLKKGTRAFF. The CDR3 DNA follows: TGTGCCAGCAGTTTAAAAAAAGGGACTCGAGCTTTCTTT.

This chain joins TRBV20-1 and TRBJ2-2; TRBD1 aligns across 12 bases. Germline CDR1 and CDR2: DFQATT and SNEGSKA (reference sequence). Trimming cost V 2 bases and J 6 bases; bases outside gene matches: 4. The length of the CDR3 is 15 residues. CDR3 loop: CSARRGQGAAGELFF. The CDR3 nucleotides are TGCAGTGCTAGAAGGGGACAGGGGGCAGCCGGGGAGCTGTTTTTT.

This clonotype was detected ten times or more. The genes are TRBV11-2 and TRBJ2-3; no firm D call. Germline loops: CDR1 SGHAT, CDR2 FQNNGV. Trimming removed 3 bases at V and 11 bases at J, with 9 bases between. The CDR3 consists of 11 residues. The CDR3 DNA follows: TGTGCCAGCAGCTTGGGGTTGGAGCAGTATTTT. Amino acids: CASSLGLEQYF. Together with reference TRBV11-2 and TRBJ2-3, the CDR3 gives the full variable domain: EAGVAQSPRYKIIEKRQSVAFWCNPISGHATLYWYQQILGQGPKLLIQFQNNGVVDDSQLPKDRFSAERLKGVDSTLKIQPAKLEDSAVYLCASSLGLEQYFGPGTRLTVL.

This clonotype was recorded at least ten times. The CDR3 region is CAISDRQRGDGYTF. As DNA, the CDR3 is TGTGCCATCAGTGATAGACAGAGGGGCGATGGCTACACCTTC. The rearrangement joins TRBV10-3 to TRBJ1-2, with D tentatively TRBD1 (5 bases). This CDR3 contains 14 residues. The germline V gene has CDR1 ENHRY and CDR2 SYGVKD. Between the trimmed V and J ends, which lost 3 bases and 6 bases, there was a span of 14 bases.

This clonotype was seen more than once but under ten times. The chain employs TRBV11-2 and TRBJ1-1; D may be TRBD1 (6 bases). From germline, CDR1 is SGHAT and CDR2 FQNNGV. There are 17 residues in the CDR3. V was trimmed by 0 bases and J by 8 bases, leaving 22 bases between them. The CDR3 is CASSLDRLGRGEVEAFF. In nucleotides, the CDR3 is TGTGCCAGCAGCTTAGATAGGTTGGGCAGGGGCGAGGTGGAAGCTTTCTTT.

This clonotype showed up just once. The V call is TRBV20-1, the J call TRBJ1-3; the D is unclear. Trimming took 6 bases from V and 0 from J, leaving 12 bases between them. The CDR3 extends over 14 amino acids. Germline CDR1 DFQATT, CDR2 SNEGSKA (reference sequence). The CDR3 loop reads CSAKRTFSGNTIYF. The DNA for the CDR3 is TGCAGTGCCAAACGGACGTTCTCTGGAAACACCATATATTTT.

V gene TRBV5-4 combines with J gene TRBJ2-2, with 8 bases aligning to TRBD1. The CDR3 has 16 residues. With 4 bases clipped from V and 5 bases from J, the junction kept 10 bases outside the gene matches. The germline CDR1 and CDR2 sequences are SGHNT and YYREEE (reference sequence). CDR3 in amino acids: CASSPPTGEWTGELFF. The CDR3 nucleotides read TGTGCCAGCAGCCCCCCGACAGGGGAATGGACCGGGGAGCTGTTTTTT.

This chain connects TRBV5-1 to TRBJ1-2; tentatively, D is TRBD1 (6 bases). There are 15 residues in the CDR3. Germline CDR1 and CDR2: SGHRS and YFSETQ. V was pared by 0 bases and J by 5 bases, with 14 bases between. CDR3 region: CASSLVPGAEYGYTF. CDR3 DNA sequence: TGCGCCAGCAGCTTGGTACCGGGGGCAGAATATGGCTACACCTTC.

Points on this clonotype: One end of the junction fails to match germline, which may point to a read error. This chain connects TRBV5-1 to TRBJ1-2; weak D call: TRBD1 (6 bases). The CDR3 spans 15 residues. CDR1 is SGHRS, CDR2 YFSETQ, per germline. The CDR3 sequence: CTSSSRLSGQSGYTF. The DNA of the CDR3 is TGCACCAGCAGTTCCCGGTTGTCCGGACAGAGCGGCTACACCTTC.

The chain joins TRBV3-1 to TRBJ1-1, with D tentatively TRBD1 (6 bases). CDR3 size: 14 residues. V was clipped by 1 base and J by 5 bases, with 11 bases between them. From germline, CDR1 is LGHDT and CDR2 YNNKEL (reference sequence). In DNA, the CDR3 is TGTGCCAGCAGCCAAGTACAGGGTGTTACTGAAGCTTTCTTT. Amino acids: CASSQVQGVTEAFF.